These 11 T cell receptor beta chains were sequenced from one sample in a study of blood T cell repertoires in COVID-19. Using immunoSEQ multiplex PCR, the repertoire was profiled, and TCRdb retains in-frame clones only, with some absent. The table records some 300,000 clones, 65% to 90% of them present only once. The material sequenced was peripheral blood. The receptors shown here come from a woman in her sixties or seventies with COVID-19, enrolled during active disease.

The gene calls are TRBV19 and TRBJ1-1; D might be TRBD1 (5 bases). The CDR3 has 15 residues. The germline V and J ends were trimmed by 4 bases and 3 bases, with 15 bases remaining between them. Germline V gene data show CDR1 as LNHDA and CDR2 as SQIVND (reference sequence). The CDR3 loop reads CASSREDSYDTEAFF. The CDR3 DNA follows: TGTGCCAGTAGTAGAGAAGACAGTTACGACACTGAAGCTTTCTTT.

The J gene is TRBJ2-7, the V gene TRBV3-1 (or the pseudogene TRBV3-2), with TRBD2 as a possible D gene (5 bases). CDR1 and CDR2 from the germline V gene are LGHDT and YNNKEL (reference sequence). The CDR3 sequence is 14 residues long. Trimming left V 4 bases short and J 0 bases short, with 10 bases between. CDR3 in amino acids: CASSLLRDSYEQYF. CDR3 DNA sequence: TGTGCCAGCAGCCTCCTCCGGGACTCCTACGAGCAGTACTTC.

This clone occurred a few times. The J gene is TRBJ2-7, the V gene TRBV5-6; 11 bases line up with TRBD1. Germline trimming cut 0 bases from V and 7 bases from J; bases unmatched to any gene: 6. The CDR3 sequence is 15 residues long. From germline, CDR1 is SGHDT and CDR2 YYEEEE. The CDR3 spells CASSLVAGTGGEQYF. The DNA for the CDR3 is TGTGCCAGCAGCTTGGTCGCCGGGACAGGGGGAGAGCAGTACTTC.

This chain joins TRBV6-6 and TRBJ1-2, with D perhaps matching TRBD1 (6 bases). V was cut by 3 bases and J by 0 bases, with 11 bases left in between. There are 15 residues in the CDR3. Looked up from germline, CDR1 is MNHNY and CDR2 is SVGAGI (reference sequence). The CDR3 nucleotides are TGTGCCAGCAGTTATAGACAGGTTGCTAACTATGGCTACACCTTC. Its translation: CASSYRQVANYGYTF.

This clone was observed a few times. This chain links TRBV11-3 with TRBJ1-1; D is unresolved. The CDR3 runs 14 residues. The ends were cut back, 5 bases at V and 1 base at J, with 11 bases in the middle. Germline values: CDR1 SGHNT, CDR2 YENEEA. This CDR3 reads CASSEDTKNTEAFF. Here the CDR3 DNA reads TGTGCCAGCAGCGAAGACACGAAGAACACTGAAGCTTTCTTT.

The rearrangement joins TRBV10-3 to TRBJ1-1; D not certain. There are 14 residues in the CDR3. In germline, CDR1 is ENHRY, CDR2 SYGVKD. V was shortened by 4 bases and J by 5 bases, with 14 bases between the two germline ends. The CDR3 reads CAISGASRWTEAFF. The CDR3 nucleotides are TGTGCCATCAGTGGGGCGTCCCGGTGGACTGAAGCTTTCTTT.

In this sample, this clone turned up a few times. The gene calls are TRBV2 and TRBJ1-1, with D possibly matching TRBD1 (5 bases). The germline gives CDR1 SNHLY, CDR2 FYNNEI. The CDR3 spans 14 residues. Trimming shortened V by 3 bases and J by 5 bases, and 13 bases separated the two germline ends. DNA for the CDR3: TGTGCCAGCAGTGAGAAGGGGCCGTGGACTGAAGCTTTCTTT. It is translated as CASSEKGPWTEAFF.

This chain links TRBV24-1 with TRBJ2-5; 7 bases line up with TRBD1. V gave up 4 bases and J gave up 3 bases; unmatched junction bases: 13. The CDR3 spans 17 residues. Germline CDR1 KGHDR, CDR2 SFDVKD. The CDR3 nucleotides read TGTGCCACCAGTGACCCACTAAACCCCGGGACAGAAGAGACCCAGTACTTC. Translated, it gives CATSDPLNPGTEETQYF.

This rearrangement joins TRBV2 to TRBJ1-1; D is uncertain. Germline CDR1 and CDR2: SNHLY and FYNNEI. This CDR3 contains 12 residues. The V and J ends lost 1 base and 9 bases respectively, with 9 bases between them. The CDR3 nucleotides are TGTGCCAGCAGTGAAGTGGAGGGAAAAGCTTTCTTT. Translation gives CASSEVEGKAFF. Supplemented by reference TRBV2 and TRBJ1-1, the full variable domain reads EPEVTQTPSHQVTQMGQEVILRCVPISNHLYFYWYRQILGQKVEFLVSFYNNEISEKSEIFDDQFSVERPDGSNFTLKIRSTKLEDSAMYFCASSEVEGKAFFGQGTRLTVV.

The chain uses TRBV24-1 and TRBJ2-5; D might be TRBD2 (5 bases). Germline V lookup: CDR1 KGHDR, CDR2 SFDVKD. This CDR3 is 14 amino acids long. Trimming removed 4 bases at V and 4 bases at J, with 12 bases between. CDR3 in amino acids: CATSDPSGRETQYF. Written as DNA, the CDR3 is TGTGCCACCAGTGACCCGAGCGGTAGAGAGACCCAGTACTTC.

This chain links TRBV3-1 (or the pseudogene TRBV3-2) with TRBJ2-6, with no clear D. Germline CDR1 reads LGHDT; CDR2 reads YNNKEL (reference sequence). The CDR3 is 17 amino acids. V was trimmed by 2 bases and J by 0 bases, leaving 11 bases between them. CDR3 sequence reads: CASSQLPSTSGANVLTF. CDR3 in DNA: TGTGCCAGCAGCCAACTCCCTAGTACCTCTGGGGCCAACGTCCTGACTTTC.